Reported below is one T cell receptor (beta chain). Its binding antigen is unknown. No clone much larger than this one lies a single base away; base qualities are absent. Including cysteine and phenylalanine, the CDR3 has 14 amino acids. Solely the CDR3 DNA is kept, with 42 bases framed from the first base. Based on the germline V gene, the CDR1 and CDR2 sequences are SGHRS and YFSETQ. V drops 4 bases and J drops 0 bases, leaving 10 bases in between. The ViraFEST assay stimulated PBMC with viral peptide pools and then used TCR sequencing to identify antigen-specific CD4+ T cell clonotypes by expansion. After around eleven days of culture, CD4+ T cells were isolated with the EasySep CD4+ T cell isolation kit. Two doses of either the BNT162b2 or the mRNA-1273 mRNA SARS-CoV-2 vaccine were administered to participants. The absence of prior SARS-CoV-2 infection in healthy vaccine recipients was confirmed by negative nucleocapsid antibodies before and after vaccination. Each well held under 2.5 million PBMC cultured in IMDM containing about 5.4% human AB serum, about 10 IU/ml IL-2 and gentamicin, along with roughly 10 ug/ml peptides. On days 3 and 7, half of the culture medium was replaced with fresh IL-2-containing medium. Unless noted otherwise, every peptide stimulation condition was grown in triplicate wells. Using Ficoll-Paque Plus gradient centrifugation, PBMC were separated from whole blood and then either used fresh or cryopreserved at -140C. The overlapping peptide pools covered the spike proteins of SARS-CoV-2 as well as those of the common cold coronaviruses HCoV-NL63, HCoV-OC43 and HCoV-229E. The QIAamp micro DNA kit was used to extract genomic DNA from the cultured CD4+ T cells.

This sample is part of a study of vaccination effects on CD4 cells after COVID-19 (dated by TCRdb to between 2021 and 2022). For context, the study as a whole: Post-vaccine samples across the study were collected a median of 72 days after the second dose, with a range of 14 to 241. In both COVID-19 convalescent patients and infection-naive vaccine recipients, the study compared SARS-CoV-2 spike-specific CD4+ TCR repertoires from before mRNA vaccination with those from after it. Cultures from other donors in the study were sequenced using the Oncomine TCR Beta short-read assay on an Illumina iSeq 100. A total of nine to ten COVID-19 convalescent patients and several SARS-CoV-2-naive healthy vaccine recipients were included in the full study. Paper-wide results and their limitations: Clones induced by infection and clones induced by vaccination both contracted markedly at late timepoints after vaccination, which fits with T cell responses waning over time. Among healthy vaccine recipients, nearly all vaccine-induced clones were SARS-CoV-2 mono-reactive, and only 1 of 255 was cross-reactive with common cold coronaviruses. The study was limited by a small number of convalescent patients, and early post-infection timepoints were lacking.

Preparation of the library involved the immunoSEQ multiplex PCR assay. DNA from the cultured and isolated CD4+ T cells underwent TCR beta CDR3 sequencing. In the original analysis: The analysis removed non-productive TCR sequences, trimmed reads to the CDR3 region, and retained only CDR3s that were 7 or more amino acids long. Antigen-specific clonotypes were identified with the MANAFEST web app by comparing expansion in peptide wells against reference cultures. To be called positive, a clone needed expansion at FDR<0.05 compared with the reference and with all other wells, an odds ratio greater than 5, and a frequency greater than 0.1% in two replicate wells. A clonotype was defined as cross-reactive if the clonotype was significantly expanded both in SARS-CoV-2 spike wells and in at least one common cold coronavirus spike condition. CDR3 similarity was assessed by Levenshtein distance using the stringdist R package, and unrooted trees were constructed with ape in R 3.6.1. The immuneACCESS repertoire file appears here via TCRdb, limited to in-frame rearrangements. These files lack a portion of the clones; in checked studies, under half of the deficit traces to unresolved V genes, and the cause of the others is not known. The V and J calls and clone size were taken over from that table, and D and trimming were inferred from the DNA. The sample yields more than 35,000 clones; roughly four fifths were counted once. Around 2% of the sample is taken by the ten largest.

The chain is assembled from TRBV5-1 and TRBJ1-2, with a weak D call of TRBD1 (6 bases match). This TCR was recovered from a human donor who received a COVID-19 vaccine. Some clones in this sample may be carry-over from other donors' samples. Specimen: CD4+ T cells from PBMCs cultured with HCoV-NL63 spike peptides, collected after COVID-19 vaccination. The sample's cell subset or site, from its label and the paper: HCoV-NL63 spike overlapping peptide pool stimulation. The CDR3 protein: CASSVGGANYGYTF. The DNA sequence reads TGCGCCAGCAGCGTAGGGGGAGCTAACTATGGCTACACCTTC.